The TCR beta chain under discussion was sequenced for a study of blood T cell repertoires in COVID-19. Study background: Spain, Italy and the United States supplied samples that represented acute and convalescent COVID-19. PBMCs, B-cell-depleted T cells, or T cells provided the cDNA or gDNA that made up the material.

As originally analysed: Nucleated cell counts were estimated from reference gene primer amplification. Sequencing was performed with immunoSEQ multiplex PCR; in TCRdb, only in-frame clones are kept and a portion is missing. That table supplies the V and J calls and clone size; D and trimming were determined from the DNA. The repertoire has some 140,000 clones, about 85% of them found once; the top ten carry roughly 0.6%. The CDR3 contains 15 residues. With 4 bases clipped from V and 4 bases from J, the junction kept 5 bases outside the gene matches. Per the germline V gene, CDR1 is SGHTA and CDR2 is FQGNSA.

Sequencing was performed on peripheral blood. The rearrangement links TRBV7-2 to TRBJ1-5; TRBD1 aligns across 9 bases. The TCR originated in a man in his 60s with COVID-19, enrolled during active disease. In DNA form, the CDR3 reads TGTGCCAGCAGCTGGGGACAGGGTAGAAATCAGCCCCAGCATTTT. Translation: CASSWGQGRNQPQHF.